This TCR beta chain was sequenced in a study of T-cell reconstitution after alpha-beta-depleted transplantation in children. Unique molecular identifiers were incorporated when the TCRbeta library was constructed. MiXCR, run by TCRdb on the PCR reads, gives a single entry per CDR3 protein. The sample carries about 58,000 distinct CDR3 sequences, 40% to 45% recorded once. Sequencing was performed on PBMCs, mostly from graft donor cells, taken 360 days after TCRalphabeta/CD19-depleted stem cell transplant. The sequence was collected from a male patient aged 10 to 17 who had a stem cell transplant for acute lymphoblastic leukemia, so the T cells may come from the graft donor.

The CDR3 nucleotides read TGCAGTGCTTCGGGACAAGGCAATCAGCCCCAGCATTTT. Amino acid sequence: CSASGQGNQPQHF. The V call is TRBV20-1, the J call TRBJ1-5, with D perhaps matching TRBD1 (6 bases). The CDR3 extends over 13 amino acids. V shed 5 bases and J shed 2 bases, with 10 bases lying between them. The germline CDR1 and CDR2 sequences are DFQATT and SNEGSKA (reference sequence).